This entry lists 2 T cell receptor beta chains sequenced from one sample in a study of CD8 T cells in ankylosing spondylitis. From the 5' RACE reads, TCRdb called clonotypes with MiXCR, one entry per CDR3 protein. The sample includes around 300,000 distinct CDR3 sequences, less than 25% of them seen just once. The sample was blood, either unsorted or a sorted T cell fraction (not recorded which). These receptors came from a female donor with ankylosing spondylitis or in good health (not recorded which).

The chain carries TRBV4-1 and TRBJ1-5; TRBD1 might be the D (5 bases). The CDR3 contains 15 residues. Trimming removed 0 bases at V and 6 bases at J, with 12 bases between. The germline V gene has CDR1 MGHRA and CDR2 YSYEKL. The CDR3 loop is CASSQDRQGSQPQHF. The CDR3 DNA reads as TGCGCCAGCAGCCAAGATCGGCAGGGCAGTCAGCCCCAGCATTTT.

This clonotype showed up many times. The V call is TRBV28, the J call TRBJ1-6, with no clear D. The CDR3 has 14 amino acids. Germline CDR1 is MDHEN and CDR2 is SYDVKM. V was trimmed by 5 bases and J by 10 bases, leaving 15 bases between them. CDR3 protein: CASSPQLSVSPLHF. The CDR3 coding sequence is TGTGCCAGCAGTCCACAGTTGTCGGTCTCACCCCTCCACTTT.